The T cell receptor beta chain under discussion was sequenced for a study of cytomegalovirus exposure and HLA in healthy donors. Findings and caveats of the study: Some segments of the V type, notably TRBV6-2 and TRBV6-3, were excluded as indistinguishable. On later analysis, the bulk of CMV-associated TCR beta chains appeared to be HLA-restricted. Three CMV-associated chains were confirmed in vitro to be specific for CMV antigens. Investigators reported over 150 TCR beta chains as tied to cytomegalovirus.

A note on this clone: Its specificity is not known.

Germline assignment: CDR1 SEHNR and CDR2 FQNEAQ (reference sequence). V was trimmed by 3 bases and J by 1 base, leaving 16 bases between them. The CDR3 extends over 16 amino acids. The primer mix had 60 Vbeta and 13 Jbeta primers. Measured with immunoSEQ multiplex PCR; TCRdb has only the in-frame clones, and not every one. The table has about 44,000 clones, 75% to 90% seen once. The chain is built from TRBV7-9 and TRBJ2-7, with a tentative D call TRBD1 (6 bases). The clonotype comes from a woman aged 40 to 50 in good health and CMV-seropositive. Sequencing used PBMCs. The CDR3 sequence is CASSLTGQLLSYEQYF. DNA for the CDR3: TGTGCCAGCAGCTTGACCGGACAGCTCCTATCCTACGAGCAGTACTTC. The whole variable domain, filled in from reference TRBV7-9 and TRBJ2-7, reads DTGVSQNPRHKITKRGQNVTFRCDPISEHNRLYWYRQTLGQGPEFLTYFQNEAQLEKSRLLSDRFSAERPKGSFSTLEIQRTEQGDSAMYLCASSLTGQLLSYEQYFGPGTRLTVT.